The present T cell receptor beta chain was sequenced within a study of blood T cell repertoires in COVID-19 (dated by TCRdb to the early 2020s). In the study overall: Collaborator samples came from the United States, Italy and Spain and covered acute and convalescent phases of COVID-19. The prospective study material was composed of cDNA or gDNA derived from T cells, B-cell-depleted T cells, or PBMCs. Subjects who had been exposed to COVID-19, were actively infected with it, or had recovered from it provided the deeply sampled blood TCRbeta repertoires that made up the dataset. The repertoires were released in a freely available public database intended as a resource for research on the immune response to SARS-CoV-2. Samples came from the ongoing ImmuneRACE study (first 160 participants) plus 1,254 subjects from 6 global collaborators. A de-identified subject ID, COVID-19 status, age in years and sex were almost always included in the sample metadata. Where available, HLA class I and class II types were obtained from metadata supplied by the sample provider rather than from assay-based typing. Points the paper makes about the study in general: The quantity of clinical and demographic metadata differed by source and by participant and was supplied without curation.

In the prospective study, participants were about 18 to 95 years old, resided in 24 geographic areas of the United States, and were enrolled through a virtual design. To assign participants to cohorts, the prospective study relied on clinical history that participants themselves reported in a screening survey and a study questionnaire. Recovered participants in ImmuneRACE Cohort 3 were defined as having two consecutive negative NP/OP PCR tests, clearance from a healthcare professional, or resolution of symptoms. Each participant in the prospective study had whole blood, serum and a nasopharyngeal or oropharyngeal swab collected by mobile phlebotomists. Additional blood draws and questionnaires over a roughly two-month period could optionally be provided by prospective study participants. Before DNA extraction, prospective study blood samples were shipped either frozen or at room temperature. TCRbeta CDR3 regions were amplified from genomic DNA by means of the immunoSEQ Assay, a bias-controlled multiplex PCR. The paper's data handling went like this. The number of nucleated cells in each sample was estimated from the amplification of reference gene primers within the assay. Sequence reads were collapsed and filtered to measure the absolute abundance of every unique TCRbeta CDR3 rearrangement. For each sample, productive Simpson clonality was calculated by taking the square root of Simpson's diversity index across productive rearrangements. TCRdb obtained this table from immuneACCESS and retained in-frame rearrangements with V and J assigned. These tables miss some clones; where compared with another copy, unresolved V genes account for less than half of the shortfall, and the remainder is unexplained. V and J calls and clone size are as listed in that table; D and trimming were resolved from the DNA. A total of hundreds of thousands of clones appear in this sample, around 91% of them only once. Jointly, the top ten make up approximately 8.8% of the sample.

About this clone: Its specific antigen is unknown. Per-base qualities were not stored, and no clone one base away is much larger.

The sequenced material came from PBMCs or T cells enriched from blood (not recorded which). The clonotype originates from a woman between 35 and 50 years old who had recovered from COVID-19.

CDR3 sequence: CASCLPGYEQYF. The DNA sequence is TGTGCCAGCTGCCTGCCCGGGTACGAGCAGTACTTC. The chain joins TRBV5-8 to TRBJ2-7; the D gene remains uncertain. V drops 7 bases and J drops 4 bases, leaving 12 bases in between. The CDR3 spans 12 residues, from the cysteine through the phenylalanine. The DNA shown is the 36-base CDR3, in frame from base 1. The germline V gene encodes CDR1 SGHTS and CDR2 YDEGEE.